A selection of T cell receptor beta chains follows, all from one sample in a study of glioma-infiltrating T cells after dendritic cell vaccination. Method: immunoSEQ multiplex PCR; TCRdb's copy keeps in-frame clones and lacks some. This table has nearly 85,000 clones, roughly 90% appearing once. The specimen comprised blood, sampled before dendritic cell vaccination. The source is a human donor with glioblastoma. The CDR3 runs from the conserved cysteine through the conserved F or W. D genes are given only for firm matches. Expanded clones get a size class; other rows say once, few or many, or leave the size out.

D gene	clone size	V gene	J gene	CDR3 protein	CDR3 DNA
TRBD2	-	TRBV11-2	TRBJ2-1	CASSLVAGGLDEQFF	TGTGCCAGCAGCTTAGTTGCGGGGGGGCTAGATGAGCAGTTCTTC
-	-	TRBV7-2	TRBJ2-1	CASSRRGLGSNEQFF	TGTGCCAGCAGCCGGCGGGGATTGGGGAGCAATGAGCAGTTCTTC
TRBD1	-	TRBV2	TRBJ1-5	CASRQQGNGQPQHF	TGTGCCAGCAGGCAACAGGGGAACGGACAGCCCCAGCATTTT
TRBD1	-	TRBV7-9	TRBJ1-3	CASSLAPTGFSGNTIYF	TGTGCCAGCAGCTTAGCCCCGACAGGGTTCTCTGGAAACACCATATATTTT
-	-	TRBV5-1	TRBJ2-3	CASSLASVEDTQYF	TGCGCCAGCAGCTTGGCCTCAGTGGAGGATACGCAGTATTTT
-	-	TRBV27	TRBJ2-5	CASSLRGTQYF	TGTGCCAGCAGTTTAAGGGGGACCCAGTACTTC
-	-	TRBV13	TRBJ2-3	CASSQGAGTPFRTDTQYF	TGTGCCAGCAGCCAAGGGGCGGGAACCCCTTTCCGCACAGATACGCAGTATTTT
-	-	TRBV30	TRBJ1-3	CAWSVRGLTGNTIYF	TGTGCCTGGAGTGTACGGGGTCTGACTGGAAACACCATATATTTT
-	-	TRBV6-1	TRBJ1-1	CASTPWGGGTEAFF	TGTGCCAGCACCCCATGGGGGGGAGGCACTGAAGCTTTCTTT
TRBD2	-	TRBV11-2	TRBJ2-5	CASSLGSGILETQYF	TGTGCCAGCAGCTTGGGTAGCGGGATACTTGAGACCCAGTACTTC
-	medium-sized	TRBV11-3	TRBJ2-3	CASSGAAGSTDTQYF	TGTGCCAGCAGCGGGGCGGCGGGAAGCACAGATACGCAGTATTTT
TRBD1	-	TRBV5-1	TRBJ1-1	CASSPPTGANTYDEAFF	TGCGCCAGCAGCCCACCCACAGGGGCGAACACTTATGATGAAGCTTTCTTT
TRBD2	-	TRBV5-1	TRBJ2-5	CASSAGGEGLQETQYF	TGCGCCAGCAGCGCCGGGGGGGAGGGCCTTCAAGAGACCCAGTACTTC